This entry lists 3 T cell receptor beta chains sequenced from one sample in a study of T cells in Graves' hyperthyroidism and ophthalmopathy. What was amplified from RNA transcripts were TCR beta CDR3 regions. The TCR CDR3 was amplified in a first-round RT-PCR using the HTBI primer set. MiXCR, applied by TCRdb to the multiplex PCR reads, yields one record per CDR3 protein. The sample consists of about 590,000 distinct CDR3 sequences, around 14% of them appearing once. The sequencing sample was made of blood. These receptors came from a young woman with Graves' hyperthyroidism.

The table lists this clonotype with many counts. The rearrangement links TRBV7-2 to TRBJ2-3; 11 positions agree with TRBD2. Germline lookup yields CDR1 SGHTA and CDR2 FQGNSA. This CDR3 has 15 amino acids. J gave up 12 bases and V 1 base, and 9 bases lay outside the gene matches. The CDR3 here is CASSLGGGTSGTQYF. CDR3 sequence (DNA): TGTGCCAGCAGCTTAGGGGGGGGGACTAGCGGTACACAGTATTTT.

The chain couples TRBV20-1 to TRBJ2-5; D is ambiguous. Germline V gene sequence: CDR1 DFQATT, CDR2 SNEGSKA (reference sequence). The V end lost 2 bases, the J end lost 4 bases, and 2 bases lay between the germline ends. The CDR3 spans 10 residues. CDR3 residues: CSARTETQYF. Written as DNA, the CDR3 is TGCAGTGCTAGAACAGAGACCCAGTACTTC.

In this sample, this clonotype turned up many times. The chain has TRBV30 and TRBJ2-7; the D gene is possibly TRBD2 (6 bases). CDR3 length: 13 amino acids. The V gene lost 2 bases and the J gene lost 4 bases, with 12 bases spanning the gap. In germline, CDR1 is GTSNPN, CDR2 SVGIG (reference sequence). The CDR3 is CAWSTGSFYEQYF. In DNA, the CDR3 is TGTGCCTGGAGTACCGGGAGCTTTTACGAGCAGTACTTC.